This T cell receptor (beta chain) was captured by sequencing in a study of tumor-infiltrating lymphocytes in primary liver carcinoma. In the study overall: Patients comprised men and women whose ages fell between 30 and 69 years. Tumor stage was T1-T3 N0M0, and tumor size was roughly 4 to 10 cm across.

The germline gives CDR1 KGHSH, CDR2 LQKENI. The CDR3 is 17 amino acids. The junction had 5 bases not matched to a gene; V was cut back by 0 bases and J by 0 bases. Taking roughly 20-34 mg of unsorted bulk tissue, the authors co-extracted RNA and DNA. The input was approximately 500 ng total RNA; TCR beta cDNA was made from it with a constant-region primer. Libraries for TCR beta were built through three nested multiplex PCR rounds, which together made up a slightly modified ARM-PCR procedure. Researchers ran the first two PCR rounds for ten to eleven cycles each with TRBV1-TRBV30 forward primers and a C-beta reverse primer. TCRdb ran MiXCR on the multiplex PCR reads and lists one entry per CDR3 protein. The sample has more than 75,000 distinct CDR3 sequences; over 60% are singletons.

Input material: liver tumor tissue from sampling region 1. The subset is: tumor region T1, superior pole. The TCR was taken from a man aged 35-49 years with primary liver carcinoma and hepatitis B virus infection. V is TRBV18 and J is TRBJ2-1; 7 bases are a match to TRBD2. The CDR3 bases are TGTGCCAGCTCACCACCACTAGCGTCAAGCTCCTACAATGAGCAGTTCTTC. Its protein product is CASSPPLASSSYNEQFF.